This T cell receptor beta chain was captured in a study of T-cell reconstitution after alpha-beta-depleted transplantation in children. A TCRbeta library incorporating unique molecular identifiers was prepared. TCRdb re-called the PCR reads through MiXCR, storing one row per CDR3 protein. The sample includes roughly 300,000 distinct CDR3 sequences, 11% of them seen just once. Germline CDR1 DFQATT, CDR2 SNEGSKA (reference sequence). Trimming at V came to 2 bases and at J to 2 bases, leaving 5 bases not matched to a gene. This CDR3 is built from 14 residues. This clonotype was seen at least ten times. Sequences were derived from peripheral blood, sampled 180 days after TCRalphabeta/CD19-depleted stem cell transplant. The TCR sequence derives from a male patient between 2 and 15 years old who had a stem cell transplant for chronic granulomatous disease, so the T cells may come from the graft donor. The V gene is TRBV20-1, the J gene TRBJ2-7; 8 nucleotides line up with TRBD1. CDR3 DNA sequence: TGCAGTGCTAGAACCGGACAGGGCCCCTACGAGCAGTACTTC. This translates into CSARTGQGPYEQYF.